This paragraph covers one T cell receptor (beta chain) sequence. The data are from a study of blood T cells in healthy people across ages. The CDR3 is 15 residues long. Germline CDR1 is LNHNV and CDR2 is YYDKDF (reference sequence). The V gene lost 7 bases and the J gene lost 4 bases, with 18 bases spanning the gap. A second PCR, run for about 6 to 11 cycles, used a sample-barcoded 5' primer plus a J-beta primer mix. TCRdb recomputed calls from the 5' RACE reads with MiXCR, one row per CDR3 protein. The sample consists of more than 650,000 distinct CDR3 sequences, roughly 24% of them appearing once. This sample also appeared in a second study, on T cells of mothers and their children. As that study records: Over 9.5 million TCR beta CDR3 reads were obtained from each mother, and approximately 2.7 million from each child.

Sequencing was performed on blood. This receptor was identified in a boy younger than 18 in good health. The V gene is TRBV15, the J gene TRBJ2-3, with unresolved D. As DNA, the CDR3 is TGTGCCACCAACCAACAGCCCGGGCCCGCAGATACGCAGTATTTT. Its protein is CATNQQPGPADTQYF.